This T cell receptor beta chain was identified in a study of technical replicates of blood from several donors. Sequencing was performed with immunoSEQ multiplex PCR; in TCRdb, only in-frame clones are kept and a portion is missing. Seen here are 45,000 to 60,000 clones, roughly 84% observed once, and the top ten hold 5.6%. This CDR3 is 15 amino acids long. Germline V lookup: CDR1 GTSNPN, CDR2 SVGIG (reference sequence). Deletions cut 4 bases from V and 4 bases from J, with 19 bases between. The sequenced material came from PBMCs. The V and J genes are TRBV30 and TRBJ1-2; tentative D call: TRBD1 (5 bases). The receptor comes from a human donor in good health. Some clones in this sample may be carry-over from other donors' samples. CDR3 loop: CAWTNWAGVRYGYTF. The CDR3, as DNA: TGTGCCTGGACAAACTGGGCGGGGGTTCGCTATGGCTACACCTTC.